This T cell receptor (beta chain) came from a study of OX40 agonist ivuxolimab in advanced cancers. Study summary: The group had a mean age of approximately 60 years, ranged from 23 to 79, and was 80% to 90% male. Partial responses, seen in three patients, involved one hepatocellular carcinoma and two cutaneous melanomas.

The data were produced by immunoSEQ multiplex PCR, yet TCRdb's version contains in-frame clones alone and is incomplete. The repertoire holds tens of thousands of clones, with roughly nine tenths as singletons. Germline values: CDR1 SGHVS, CDR2 FNYEAQ. The CDR3 loop spans 16 amino acids. V was shortened by 0 bases and J by 10 bases, with 19 bases between the two germline ends. Blood draws occurred at baseline, cycle 4 day 1, and cycle 7 day 1. Specimen: CD4+ or CD8+ T cells sorted from blood, collected in a trial of the OX40 agonist ivuxolimab. V and J are TRBV7-6 and TRBJ2-1, with D perhaps TRBD2 (7 bases). The receptor was isolated from an adult with an advanced solid tumor such as melanoma, head and neck, liver or kidney cancer. CDR3 DNA: TGTGCCAGCAGCTTAGCCCTAGGGGGAGGGCCCAGGGAGCAGTTCTTC. Amino acid sequence: CASSLALGGGPREQFF.